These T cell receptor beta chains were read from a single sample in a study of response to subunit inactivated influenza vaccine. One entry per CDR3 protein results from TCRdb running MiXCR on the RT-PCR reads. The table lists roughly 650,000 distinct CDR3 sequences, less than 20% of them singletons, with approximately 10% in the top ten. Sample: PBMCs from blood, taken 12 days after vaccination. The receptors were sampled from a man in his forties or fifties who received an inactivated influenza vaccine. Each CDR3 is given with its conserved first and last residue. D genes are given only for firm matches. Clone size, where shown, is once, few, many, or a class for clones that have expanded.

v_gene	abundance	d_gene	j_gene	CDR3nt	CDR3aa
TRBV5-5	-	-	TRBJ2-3	TGTGCCAGCAGCTTGAAGACAGATACGCAGTATTTT	CASSLKTDTQYF
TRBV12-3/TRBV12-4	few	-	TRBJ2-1	TGTGCCAGCGCGATCGAGGGTCCTCCTAAATTTAATGAGCAGTTCTTC	CASAIEGPPKFNEQFF
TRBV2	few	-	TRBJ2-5	TGTGCCAGCACCATCTGGCCAAAAGAGACCCAGTACTTC	CASTIWPKETQYF
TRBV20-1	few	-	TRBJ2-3	TGCAGTGCTAGCCCCCGGGCTGGGACAGATACGCAGTATTTT	CSASPRAGTDTQYF
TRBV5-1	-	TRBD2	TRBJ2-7	TGCGCCAGCAGCTTGGCCTCTAGCGGGGATTACGAGCAGTACTTC	CASSLASSGDYEQYF
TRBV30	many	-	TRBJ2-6	TGTGCCTGGAGTGTACTCGGGTCTGGGGCCAACGTCCTGACTTTC	CAWSVLGSGANVLTF
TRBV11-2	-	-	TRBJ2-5	TGTGCCAGCACCTCCCCTGGGCAGGGCTGGCAAGAGACCCAGTACTTC	CASTSPGQGWQETQYF
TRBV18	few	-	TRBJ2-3	TGTGCCAGCTCCCCTCCGATGGGGACAGATACGCAGTATTTT	CASSPPMGTDTQYF
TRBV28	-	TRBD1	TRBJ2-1	TGTGCCAGCAGATCACACAGGGGAACCAATGAGCAGTTCTTC	CASRSHRGTNEQFF
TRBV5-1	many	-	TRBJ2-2	TGCGCCAGCAGCCGTCCAGGGGCTTCGGCCGGGGAGCTGTTTTTT	CASSRPGASAGELFF
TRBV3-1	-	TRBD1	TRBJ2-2	TGTGCCAGCAGCCAAGTCCCGGGACAGGGGCTAGCCGGGGAGCTGTTTTTT	CASSQVPGQGLAGELFF
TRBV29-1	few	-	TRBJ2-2	TGCAGCGTTGAGTGGGGCACCGGGGAGCTGTTTTTT	CSVEWGTGELFF
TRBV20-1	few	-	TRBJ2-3	TGCAGTGCTAGAGATCGGGGAAATTCAGATACGCAGTATTTT	CSARDRGNSDTQYF
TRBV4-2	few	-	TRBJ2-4	TGTGCCAGCAGCCTACCAGGGGATGTCAAAAACATTCAGTACTTC	CASSLPGDVKNIQYF
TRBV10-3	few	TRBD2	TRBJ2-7	TGTGCCATCAGTGGGGCTCTAGCGGATACCTACGAGCAGTACTTC	CAISGALADTYEQYF
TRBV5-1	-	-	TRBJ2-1	TGCGCCAGCAACCCCGGGGGCCTCGGGAACAATGAGCAGTTCTTC	CASNPGGLGNNEQFF
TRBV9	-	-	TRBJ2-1	TGTGCCAGCAGCCCCAGACAGGCCCCGAATGAGCAGTTCTTC	CASSPRQAPNEQFF
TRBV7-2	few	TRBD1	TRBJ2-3	TGTGCCAGCAGTATAGGGGGCGGCACAGATACGCAGTATTTT	CASSIGGGTDTQYF
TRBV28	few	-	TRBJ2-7	TGTGCCAGCAGTTTATGGCAGGACTACGAGCAGTACTTC	CASSLWQDYEQYF
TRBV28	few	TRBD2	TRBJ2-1	TGTGCCAGCAGTTTGACTAGCCTTGGGGGTGATGAGCAGTTCTTC	CASSLTSLGGDEQFF
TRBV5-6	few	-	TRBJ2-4	TGTGCCAGCAGCGATTACAGCGGAGGGATAGCCAAAAACATTCAGTACTTC	CASSDYSGGIAKNIQYF
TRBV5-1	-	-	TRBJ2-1	TGCGCCAGCACTCAAACCCCTCGAAACACAGGGAGAAATGAGCAGTTCTTC	CASTQTPRNTGRNEQFF
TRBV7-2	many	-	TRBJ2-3	TGTGCCAGCAGCTATGCAGGGGTCGGGGATACGCAGTATTTT	CASSYAGVGDTQYF